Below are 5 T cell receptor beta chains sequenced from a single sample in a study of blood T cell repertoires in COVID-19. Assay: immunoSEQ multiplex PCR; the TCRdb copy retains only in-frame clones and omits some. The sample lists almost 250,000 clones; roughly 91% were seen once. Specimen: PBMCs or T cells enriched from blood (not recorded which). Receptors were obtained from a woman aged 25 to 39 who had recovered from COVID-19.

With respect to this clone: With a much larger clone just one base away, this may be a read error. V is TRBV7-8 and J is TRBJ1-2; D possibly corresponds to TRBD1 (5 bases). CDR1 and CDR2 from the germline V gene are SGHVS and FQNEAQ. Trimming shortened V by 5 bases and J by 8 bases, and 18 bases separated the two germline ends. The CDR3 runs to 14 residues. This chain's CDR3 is CASSPVVDTQGYTF. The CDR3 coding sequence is TGTGCCAGCAGCCCAGTGGTGGACACCCAGGGCTACACCTTC.

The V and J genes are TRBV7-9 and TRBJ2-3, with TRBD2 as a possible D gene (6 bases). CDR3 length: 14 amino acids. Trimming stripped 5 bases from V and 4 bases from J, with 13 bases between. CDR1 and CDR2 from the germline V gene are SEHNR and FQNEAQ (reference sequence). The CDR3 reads CASSEEGRSDTQYF. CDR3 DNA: TGTGCCAGCAGCGAGGAGGGGCGGTCAGATACGCAGTATTTT.

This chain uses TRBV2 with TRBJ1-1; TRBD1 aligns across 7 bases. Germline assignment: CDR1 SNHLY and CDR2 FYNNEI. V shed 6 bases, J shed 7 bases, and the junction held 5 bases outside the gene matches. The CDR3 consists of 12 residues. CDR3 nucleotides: TGTGCCAGCAGAACTAGGACAGGTGAAGCTTTCTTT. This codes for CASRTRTGEAFF.

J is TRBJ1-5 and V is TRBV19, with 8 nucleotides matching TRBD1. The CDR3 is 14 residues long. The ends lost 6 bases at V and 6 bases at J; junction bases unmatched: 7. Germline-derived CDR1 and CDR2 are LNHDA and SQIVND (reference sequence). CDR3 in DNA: TGTGCCAGTAGAAGGACAGGGACGGTTCAGCCCCAGCATTTT. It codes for CASRRTGTVQPQHF.

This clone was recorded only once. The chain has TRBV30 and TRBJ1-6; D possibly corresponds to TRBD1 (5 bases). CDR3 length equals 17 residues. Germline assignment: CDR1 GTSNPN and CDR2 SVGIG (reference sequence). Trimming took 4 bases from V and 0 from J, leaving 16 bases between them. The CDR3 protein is CAWKGDYFGSYNSPLHF. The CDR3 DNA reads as TGTGCCTGGAAAGGGGACTACTTCGGCTCCTATAATTCACCCCTCCACTTT.